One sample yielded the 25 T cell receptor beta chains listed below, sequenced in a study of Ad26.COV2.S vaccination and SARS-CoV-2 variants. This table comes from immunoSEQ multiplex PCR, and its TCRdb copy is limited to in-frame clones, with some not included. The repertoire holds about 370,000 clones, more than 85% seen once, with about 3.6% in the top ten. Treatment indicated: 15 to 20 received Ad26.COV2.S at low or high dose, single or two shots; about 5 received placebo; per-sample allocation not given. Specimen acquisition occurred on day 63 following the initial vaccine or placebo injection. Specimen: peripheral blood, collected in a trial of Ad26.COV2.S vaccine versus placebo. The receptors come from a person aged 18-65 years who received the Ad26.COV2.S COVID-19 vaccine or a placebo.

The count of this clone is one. The CDR3 is CASSPRTGENEQYF. Written as DNA, the CDR3 is TGTGCCAGCAGCCCACGGACAGGGGAAAACGAGCAGTACTTC. The J gene is TRBJ2-7, the V gene TRBV7-9; 9 bases align to TRBD1. CDR1 is SEHNR, CDR2 FQNEAQ, per germline (reference sequence). The CDR3 runs 14 residues. Losses at the gene ends were 5 bases for V and 5 bases for J; bases not matched to a gene: 7.

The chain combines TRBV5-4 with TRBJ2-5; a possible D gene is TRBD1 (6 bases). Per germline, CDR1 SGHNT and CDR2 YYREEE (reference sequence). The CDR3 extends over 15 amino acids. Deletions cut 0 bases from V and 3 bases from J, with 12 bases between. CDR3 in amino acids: CASSLASGEKETQYF. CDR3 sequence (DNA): TGTGCCAGCAGCTTGGCCTCAGGGGAGAAAGAGACCCAGTACTTC.

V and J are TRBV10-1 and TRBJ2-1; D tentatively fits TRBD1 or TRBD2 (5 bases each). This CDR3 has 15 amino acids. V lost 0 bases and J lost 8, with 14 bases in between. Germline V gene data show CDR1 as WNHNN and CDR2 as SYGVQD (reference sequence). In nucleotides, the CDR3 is TGCGCCAGCAGTGAGTCGAGCCAGGGAGACCATGAGCAGTTCTTC. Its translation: CASSESSQGDHEQFF.

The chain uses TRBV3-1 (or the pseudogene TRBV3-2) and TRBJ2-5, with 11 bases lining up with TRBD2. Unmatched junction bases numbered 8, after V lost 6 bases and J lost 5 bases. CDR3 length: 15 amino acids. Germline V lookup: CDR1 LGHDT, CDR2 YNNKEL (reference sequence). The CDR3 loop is CASRAASGGFETQYF. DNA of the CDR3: TGTGCCAGCAGGGCCGCTAGCGGGGGGTTTGAGACCCAGTACTTC.

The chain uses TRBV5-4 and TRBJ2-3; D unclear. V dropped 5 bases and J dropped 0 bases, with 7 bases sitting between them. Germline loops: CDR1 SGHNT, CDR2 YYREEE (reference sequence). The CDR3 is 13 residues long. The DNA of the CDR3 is TGTGCCAGCAGTCCCGACAGCACAGATACGCAGTATTTT. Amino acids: CASSPDSTDTQYF.

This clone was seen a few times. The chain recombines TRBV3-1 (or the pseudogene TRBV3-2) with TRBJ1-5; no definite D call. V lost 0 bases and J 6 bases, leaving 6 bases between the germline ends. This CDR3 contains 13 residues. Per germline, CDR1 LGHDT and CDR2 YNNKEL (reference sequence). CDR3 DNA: TGTGCCAGCAGCCAAGAATCCGGTCAGCCCCAGCATTTT. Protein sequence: CASSQESGQPQHF.

The CDR3 is CASSIRQGNTEAFF. Written as DNA, the CDR3 is TGTGCCAGTAGTATTAGGCAGGGAAACACTGAAGCTTTCTTT. The gene calls are TRBV19 and TRBJ1-1, with a weak D call TRBD1 (5 bases). The length of the CDR3 is 14 residues. In germline, CDR1 is LNHDA, CDR2 SQIVND (reference sequence). The V and J ends lost 3 bases and 2 bases respectively, with 10 bases between them.

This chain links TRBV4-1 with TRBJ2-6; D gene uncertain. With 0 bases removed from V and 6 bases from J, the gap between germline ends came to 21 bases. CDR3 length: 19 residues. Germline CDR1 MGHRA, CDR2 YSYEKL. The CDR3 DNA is TGCGCCAGCAGCCAAGATCTCGTCAGTTTAGGCACCGAGGCCAACGTCCTGACTTTC. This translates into CASSQDLVSLGTEANVLTF.

This CDR3 reads CASSSPDRAYGYTF. DNA of the CDR3: TGTGCCAGTAGTTCCCCGGACAGGGCCTATGGCTACACCTTC. The chain carries TRBV19 and TRBJ1-2; TRBD1 agrees at 8 bases. The CDR3 has 14 residues. Germline CDR1 LNHDA, CDR2 SQIVND (reference sequence). V lost 5 bases and J lost 4; bases outside the gene matches: 6.

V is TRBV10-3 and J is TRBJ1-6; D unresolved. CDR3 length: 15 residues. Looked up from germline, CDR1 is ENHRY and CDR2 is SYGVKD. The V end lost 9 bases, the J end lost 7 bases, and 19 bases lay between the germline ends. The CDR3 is CAIQEGGSINSPLHF. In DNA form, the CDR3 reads TGTGCCATTCAAGAGGGCGGGAGCATCAATTCACCCCTCCACTTT.

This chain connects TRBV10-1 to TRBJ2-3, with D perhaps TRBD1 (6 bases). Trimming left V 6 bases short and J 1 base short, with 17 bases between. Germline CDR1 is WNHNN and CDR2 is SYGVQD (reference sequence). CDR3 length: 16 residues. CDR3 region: CASSLVTGAGTDTQYF. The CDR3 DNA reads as TGCGCCAGCAGCTTAGTGACAGGAGCCGGCACAGATACGCAGTATTTT.

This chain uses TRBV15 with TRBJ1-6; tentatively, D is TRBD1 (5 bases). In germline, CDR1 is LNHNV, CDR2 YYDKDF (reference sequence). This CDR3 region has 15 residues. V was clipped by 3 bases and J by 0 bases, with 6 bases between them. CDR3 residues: CATSRTVSYNSPLHF. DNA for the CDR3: TGTGCCACCAGCAGGACAGTCTCCTATAATTCACCCCTCCACTTT.

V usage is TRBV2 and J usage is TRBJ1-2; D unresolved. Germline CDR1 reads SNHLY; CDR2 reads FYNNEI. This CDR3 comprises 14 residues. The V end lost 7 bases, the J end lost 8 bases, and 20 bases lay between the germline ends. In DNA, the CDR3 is TGTGCCAGCAACAAGGTAGCAGAGTCGGGAGGCTACACCTTC. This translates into CASNKVAESGGYTF.

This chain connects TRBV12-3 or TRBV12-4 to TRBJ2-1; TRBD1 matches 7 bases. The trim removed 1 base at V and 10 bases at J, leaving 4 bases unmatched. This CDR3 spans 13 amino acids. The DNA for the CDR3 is TGTGCCAGCAGTTTAGAAGGGGGCGGGGAGCAGTTCTTC. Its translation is CASSLEGGGEQFF.

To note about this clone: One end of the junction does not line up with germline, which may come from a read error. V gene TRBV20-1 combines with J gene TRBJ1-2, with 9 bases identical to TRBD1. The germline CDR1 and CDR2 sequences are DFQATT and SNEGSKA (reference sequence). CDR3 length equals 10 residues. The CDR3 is CSARPGQGYF. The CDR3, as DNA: TGCAGTGCTAGACCCGGACAGGGGTATTTC.

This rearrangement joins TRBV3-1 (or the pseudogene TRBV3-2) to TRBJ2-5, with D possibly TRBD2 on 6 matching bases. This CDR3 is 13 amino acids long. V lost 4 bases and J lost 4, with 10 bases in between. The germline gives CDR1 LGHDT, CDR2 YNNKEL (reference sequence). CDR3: CASSRSGRETQYF. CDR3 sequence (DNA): TGTGCCAGCAGCCGAAGCGGGCGAGAGACCCAGTACTTC.

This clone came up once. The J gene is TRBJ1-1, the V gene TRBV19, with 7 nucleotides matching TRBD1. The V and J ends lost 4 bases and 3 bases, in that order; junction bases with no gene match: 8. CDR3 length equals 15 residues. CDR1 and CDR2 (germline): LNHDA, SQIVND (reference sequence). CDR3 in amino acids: CASSRGDREDTEAFF. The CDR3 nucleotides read TGTGCCAGTAGTAGGGGAGACAGGGAGGACACTGAAGCTTTCTTT.

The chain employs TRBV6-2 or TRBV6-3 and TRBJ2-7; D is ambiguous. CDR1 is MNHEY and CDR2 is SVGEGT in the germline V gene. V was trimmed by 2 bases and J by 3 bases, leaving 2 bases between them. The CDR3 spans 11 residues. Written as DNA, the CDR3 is TGTGCCAGCAGTTACGACTACGAGCAGTACTTC. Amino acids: CASSYDYEQYF.

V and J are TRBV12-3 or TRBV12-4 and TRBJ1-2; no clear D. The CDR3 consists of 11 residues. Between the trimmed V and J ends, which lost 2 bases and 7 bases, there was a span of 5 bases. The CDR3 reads CASSLLGGYTF. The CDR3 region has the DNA TGTGCCAGCAGTTTACTGGGTGGCTACACCTTC.

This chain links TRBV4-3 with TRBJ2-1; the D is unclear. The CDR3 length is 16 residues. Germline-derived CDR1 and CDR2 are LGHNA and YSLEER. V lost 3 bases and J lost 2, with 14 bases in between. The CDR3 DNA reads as TGCGCCAGCAGCCAGGAGAGGTCGGCCACCTACAATGAGCAGTTCTTC. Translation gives CASSQERSATYNEQFF.

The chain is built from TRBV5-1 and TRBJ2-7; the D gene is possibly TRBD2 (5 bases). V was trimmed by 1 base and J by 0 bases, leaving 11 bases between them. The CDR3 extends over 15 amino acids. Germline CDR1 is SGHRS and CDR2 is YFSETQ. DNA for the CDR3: TGCGCCAGCAGCTTGAACCGGGGTCACTCCTACGAGCAGTACTTC. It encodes CASSLNRGHSYEQYF.

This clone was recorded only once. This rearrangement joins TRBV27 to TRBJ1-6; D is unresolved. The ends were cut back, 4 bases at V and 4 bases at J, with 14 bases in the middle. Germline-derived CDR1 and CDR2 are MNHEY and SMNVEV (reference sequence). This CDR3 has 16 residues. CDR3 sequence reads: CASSSLPWEYNSPLHF. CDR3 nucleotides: TGTGCCAGCAGTTCTCTGCCATGGGAATATAATTCACCCCTCCACTTT.

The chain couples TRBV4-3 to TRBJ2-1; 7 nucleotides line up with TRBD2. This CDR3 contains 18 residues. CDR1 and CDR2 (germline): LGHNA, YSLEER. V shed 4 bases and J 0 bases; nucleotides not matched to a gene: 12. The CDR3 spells CASSPQWGGSSSYNEQFF. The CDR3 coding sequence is TGCGCCAGCAGCCCCCAGTGGGGGGGATCTAGCTCCTACAATGAGCAGTTCTTC.

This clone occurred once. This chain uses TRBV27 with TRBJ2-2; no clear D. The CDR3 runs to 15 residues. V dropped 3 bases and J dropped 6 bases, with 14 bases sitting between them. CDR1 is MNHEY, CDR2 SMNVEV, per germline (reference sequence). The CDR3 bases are TGTGCCAGCAGTTTTCAACCTAGGACGGCCGGGGAGCTGTTTTTT. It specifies CASSFQPRTAGELFF.

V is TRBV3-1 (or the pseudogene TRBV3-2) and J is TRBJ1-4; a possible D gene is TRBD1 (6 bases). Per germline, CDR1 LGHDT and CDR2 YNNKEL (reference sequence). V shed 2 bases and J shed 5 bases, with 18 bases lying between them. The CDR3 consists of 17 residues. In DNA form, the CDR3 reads TGTGCCAGCAGCCAAACTTCAACAGGGTGGCGAAATGAAAAACTGTTTTTT. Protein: CASSQTSTGWRNEKLFF.